This T cell receptor beta chain was identified during a study of Ad26.COV2.S vaccination and SARS-CoV-2 variants. Overall study context: Once or twice, 56 days apart, Ad26.COV2.S was delivered intramuscularly.

Repertoires were generated with immunoSEQ multiplex PCR, while TCRdb's copy carries only in-frame clones and drops some. The sample yields roughly 300,000 clones, roughly 90% seen once. Specified treatment: approximately 18 received Ad26.COV2.S at low or high dose, single or two shots; 5 received placebo; per-sample allocation not given. Samples came from day 63 after the first vaccine or placebo injection. Ad26.COV2.S expressed prefusion-stabilized spike from the original Wuhan strain. The TCR was taken from a person aged 18-65 years who received the Ad26.COV2.S COVID-19 vaccine or a placebo. This sample comprised peripheral blood, obtained in a trial of Ad26.COV2.S vaccine versus placebo.

CDR3 loop: CASSYSMAGVDSPLHF. In nucleotides, the CDR3 is TGTGCCAGCAGTTACTCGATGGCAGGGGTGGATTCACCCCTCCACTTT. The chain carries TRBV6-6 and TRBJ1-6; D is possibly TRBD1 (6 bases). In germline, CDR1 is MNHNY, CDR2 SVGAGI (reference sequence). With 0 bases removed from V and 8 bases from J, the gap between germline ends came to 14 bases. This CDR3 contains 16 residues.